The clone carrying this T cell receptor beta chain was found many times. For TCR beta, libraries came from iRepertoire HTBI primers and Arm-PCR of CDR3 regions. Each CDR3 protein is one row after TCRdb ran MiXCR on the multiplex PCR reads. The table has approximately 400,000 distinct CDR3 sequences, about a fifth seen once; the top ten hold roughly 20%. As to time point: persistent/refractory GD, antithyroid drugs over 5 years with positive TRAb. RNA extracted from PBMCs served as the sequencing template. Deletions cut 8 bases from V and 1 base from J, with 8 bases between. The germline V gene has CDR1 MNHNS and CDR2 SASEGT. The CDR3 length is 12 residues. This sample stems from a study of regulatory T cells in long-lasting Graves disease.

Source: peripheral blood mononuclear cells (PBMCs), taken when the disease was refractory, from a patient treated with antithyroid drugs. V usage is TRBV6-1 and J usage is TRBJ1-1; no clear D. This receptor was taken from a female donor with Graves disease. In DNA, the CDR3 is TGTGCCAGCCGGCGGGGGAACACTGAAGCTTTCTTT. Translating it yields CASRRGNTEAFF.